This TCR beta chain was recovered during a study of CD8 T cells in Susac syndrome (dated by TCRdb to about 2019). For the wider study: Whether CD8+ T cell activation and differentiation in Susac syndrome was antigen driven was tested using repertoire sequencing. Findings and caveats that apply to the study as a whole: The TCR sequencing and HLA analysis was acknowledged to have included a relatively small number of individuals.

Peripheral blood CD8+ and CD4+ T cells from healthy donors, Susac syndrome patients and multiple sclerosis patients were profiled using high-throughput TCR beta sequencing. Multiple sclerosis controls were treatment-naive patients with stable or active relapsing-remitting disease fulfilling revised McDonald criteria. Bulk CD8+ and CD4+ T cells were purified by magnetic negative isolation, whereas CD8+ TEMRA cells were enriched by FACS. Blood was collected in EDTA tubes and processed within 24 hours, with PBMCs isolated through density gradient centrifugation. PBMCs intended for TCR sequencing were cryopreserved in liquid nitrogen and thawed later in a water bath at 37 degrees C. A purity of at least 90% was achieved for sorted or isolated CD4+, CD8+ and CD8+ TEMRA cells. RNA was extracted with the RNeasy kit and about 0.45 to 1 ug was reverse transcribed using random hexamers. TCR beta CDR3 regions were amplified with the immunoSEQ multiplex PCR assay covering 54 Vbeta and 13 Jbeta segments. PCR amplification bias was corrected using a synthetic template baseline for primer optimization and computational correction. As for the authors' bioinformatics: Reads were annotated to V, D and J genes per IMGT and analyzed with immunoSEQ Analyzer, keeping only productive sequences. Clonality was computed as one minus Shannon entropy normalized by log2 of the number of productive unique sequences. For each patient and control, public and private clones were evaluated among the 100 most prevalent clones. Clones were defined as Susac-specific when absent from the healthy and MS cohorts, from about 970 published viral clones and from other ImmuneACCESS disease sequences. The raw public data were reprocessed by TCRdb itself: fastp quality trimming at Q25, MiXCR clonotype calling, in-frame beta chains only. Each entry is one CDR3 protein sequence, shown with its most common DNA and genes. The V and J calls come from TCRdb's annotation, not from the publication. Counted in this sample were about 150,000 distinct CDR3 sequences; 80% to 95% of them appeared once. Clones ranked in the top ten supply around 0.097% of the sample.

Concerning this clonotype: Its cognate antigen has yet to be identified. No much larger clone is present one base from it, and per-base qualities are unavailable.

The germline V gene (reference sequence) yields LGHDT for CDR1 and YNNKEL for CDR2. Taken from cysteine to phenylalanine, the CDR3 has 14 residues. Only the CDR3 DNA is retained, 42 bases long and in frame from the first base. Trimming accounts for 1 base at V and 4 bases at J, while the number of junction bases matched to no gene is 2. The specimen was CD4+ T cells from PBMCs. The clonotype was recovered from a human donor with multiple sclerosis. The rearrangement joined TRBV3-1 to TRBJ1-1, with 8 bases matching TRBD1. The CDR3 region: CASSQVGTGTEAFF. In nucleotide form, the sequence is TGTGCCAGCAGCCAAGTGGGGACAGGCACTGAAGCTTTCTTT.